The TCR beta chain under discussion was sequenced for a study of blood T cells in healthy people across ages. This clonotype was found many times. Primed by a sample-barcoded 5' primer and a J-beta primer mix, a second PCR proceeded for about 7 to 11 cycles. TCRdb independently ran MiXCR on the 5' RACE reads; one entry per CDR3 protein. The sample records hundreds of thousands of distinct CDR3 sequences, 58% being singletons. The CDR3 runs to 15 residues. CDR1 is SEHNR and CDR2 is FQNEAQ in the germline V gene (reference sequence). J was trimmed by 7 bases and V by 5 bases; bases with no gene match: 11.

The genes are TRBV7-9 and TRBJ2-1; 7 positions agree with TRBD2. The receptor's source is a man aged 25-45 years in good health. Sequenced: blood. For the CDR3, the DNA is TGTGCCAGCAGCGAAAAGCCCGGGGGGAGTAATGAGCAGTTCTTC. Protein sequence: CASSEKPGGSNEQFF.